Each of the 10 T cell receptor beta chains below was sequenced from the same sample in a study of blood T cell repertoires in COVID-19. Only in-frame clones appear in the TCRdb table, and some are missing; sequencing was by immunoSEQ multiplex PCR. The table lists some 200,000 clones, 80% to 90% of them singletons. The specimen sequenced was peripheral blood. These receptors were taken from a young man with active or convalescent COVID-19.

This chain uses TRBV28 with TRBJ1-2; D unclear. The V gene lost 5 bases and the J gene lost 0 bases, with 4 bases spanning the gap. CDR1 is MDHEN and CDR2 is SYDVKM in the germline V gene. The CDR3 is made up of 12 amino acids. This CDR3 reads CASSLTNYGYTF. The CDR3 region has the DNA TGTGCCAGCAGTCTTACTAACTATGGCTACACCTTC.

The CDR3 DNA is TGTGCCAGCTCACCAAGACAGGGATGGAGCTCTGGGGCCAACGTCCTGACTTTC. Translation gives CASSPRQGWSSGANVLTF. The J gene is TRBJ2-6, the V gene TRBV18, with TRBD1 matching 7 bases. The CDR3 extends over 18 amino acids. Germline CDR1 and CDR2: KGHSH and LQKENI. V shed 2 bases, J shed 0 bases, and the junction held 7 bases outside the gene matches. Full variable domain (outside the CDR3, taken from reference TRBV18 and TRBJ2-6): NAGVMQNPRHLVRRRGQEARLRCSPMKGHSHVYWYRQLPEEGLKFMVYLQKENIIDESGMPKERFSAEFPKEGPSILRIQQVVRGDSAAYFCASSPRQGWSSGANVLTFGAGSRLTVL.

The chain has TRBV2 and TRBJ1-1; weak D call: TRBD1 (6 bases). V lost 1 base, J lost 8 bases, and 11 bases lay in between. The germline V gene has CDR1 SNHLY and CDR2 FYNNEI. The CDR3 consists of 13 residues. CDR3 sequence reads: CASSEVQGAEAFF. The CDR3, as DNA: TGTGCCAGCAGTGAAGTACAGGGTGCCGAAGCTTTCTTT.

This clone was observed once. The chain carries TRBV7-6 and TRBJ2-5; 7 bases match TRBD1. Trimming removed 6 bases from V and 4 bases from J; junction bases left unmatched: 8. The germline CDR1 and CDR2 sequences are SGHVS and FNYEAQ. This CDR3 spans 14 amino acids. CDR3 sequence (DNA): TGTGCCAGCAGGTCTACAGGGGTGGTAGAGACCCAGTACTTC. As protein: CASRSTGVVETQYF. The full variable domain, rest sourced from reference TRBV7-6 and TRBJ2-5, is GAGVSQSPRYKVTKRGQDVALRCDPISGHVSLYWYRQALGQGPEFLTYFNYEAQQDKSGLPNDRFSAERPEGSISTLTIQRTEQRDSAMYRCASRSTGVVETQYFGPGTRLLVL.

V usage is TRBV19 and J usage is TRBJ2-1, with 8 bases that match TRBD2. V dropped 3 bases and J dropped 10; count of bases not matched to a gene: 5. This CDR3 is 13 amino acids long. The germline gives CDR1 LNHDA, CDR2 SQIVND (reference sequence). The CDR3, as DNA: TGTGCCAGTAGTATGCTCCGGGGGGGGGAGCAGTTCTTC. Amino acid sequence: CASSMLRGGEQFF.

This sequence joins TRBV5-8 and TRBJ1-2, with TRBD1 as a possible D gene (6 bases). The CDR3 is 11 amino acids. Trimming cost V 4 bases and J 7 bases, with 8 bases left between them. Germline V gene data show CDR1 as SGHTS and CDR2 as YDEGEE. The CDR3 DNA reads TGTGCCAGCAGCCTGGACAGTGGCTACACCTTC. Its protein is CASSLDSGYTF.

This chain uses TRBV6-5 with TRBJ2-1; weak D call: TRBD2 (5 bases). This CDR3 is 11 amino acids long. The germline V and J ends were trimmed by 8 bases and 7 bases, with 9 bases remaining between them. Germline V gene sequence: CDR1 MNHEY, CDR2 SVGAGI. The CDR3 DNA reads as TGTGCCAGCTCCACGGGAAATGAGCAGTTCTTC. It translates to CASSTGNEQFF.

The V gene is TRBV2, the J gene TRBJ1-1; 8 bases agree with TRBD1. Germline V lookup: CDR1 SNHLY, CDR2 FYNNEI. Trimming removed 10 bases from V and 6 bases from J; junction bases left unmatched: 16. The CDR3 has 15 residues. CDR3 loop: CATRQGREYNAEAFF. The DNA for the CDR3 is TGTGCCACCCGACAGGGGAGGGAGTATAATGCTGAAGCTTTCTTT.

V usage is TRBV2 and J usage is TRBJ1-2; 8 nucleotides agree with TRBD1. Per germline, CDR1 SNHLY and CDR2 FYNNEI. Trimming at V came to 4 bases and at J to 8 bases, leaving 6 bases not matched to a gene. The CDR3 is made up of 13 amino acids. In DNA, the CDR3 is TGTGCCAGCAGTGCACAGGGGGTCGGGGGCTACACCTTC. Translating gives CASSAQGVGGYTF.

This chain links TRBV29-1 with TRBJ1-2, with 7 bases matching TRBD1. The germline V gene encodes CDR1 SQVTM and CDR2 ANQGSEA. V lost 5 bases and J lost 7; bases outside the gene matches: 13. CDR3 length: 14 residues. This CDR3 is CSVSAGGDFLGYTF. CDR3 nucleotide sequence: TGCAGCGTTTCGGCAGGGGGAGATTTTCTTGGCTACACCTTC. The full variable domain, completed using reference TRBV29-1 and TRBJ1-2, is SAVISQKPSRDICQRGTSLTIQCQVDSQVTMMFWYRQQPGQSLTLIATANQGSEATYESGFVIDKFPISRPNLTFSTLTVSNMSPEDSSIYLCSVSAGGDFLGYTFGSGTRLTVV.